This TCR beta chain was found in a study of pediatric ulcerative colitis. Clones were sequenced by immunoSEQ multiplex PCR, and TCRdb holds only the in-frame ones, with some missing. Among tens of thousands of clones listed, less than 80% were seen once. Germline lookup yields CDR1 PRHDT and CDR2 FYEKMQ (reference sequence). This CDR3 has 14 amino acids. V dropped 5 bases and J dropped 5; count of bases not matched to a gene: 4. During colonoscopy, one to two rectal pinch biopsies were collected. The sequence came from a boy between 5 and 17 years old with moderate ulcerative colitis. The sequencing input was gut tissue. The chain has TRBV13 and TRBJ2-5; 11 nucleotides match TRBD1. The chain's CDR3 is CASSPRDRGETQYF. DNA for the CDR3: TGTGCCAGCAGCCCCCGGGACAGGGGGGAGACCCAGTACTTC.